The sequence of this T cell receptor beta chain was determined in a study of T cell repertoires in cytomegalovirus infection. The CDR3 is 15 residues long. V shed 1 base, J shed 8 bases, and the junction held 7 bases outside the gene matches. Germline CDR1 reads SGHTA; CDR2 reads FQGNSA. TCRdb re-derived calls from the reads in MiXCR, one entry per CDR3 protein. The sample includes over 90,000 distinct CDR3 sequences, approximately 15% seen only once; the top ten take roughly 8%. This clonotype originated in a human donor in good health (CMV status not recorded). Some clones in this sample may be carry-over from other donors' samples. Sequencing was carried out using PBMCs. V gene TRBV7-2 combines with J gene TRBJ1-4, with 7 bases matching TRBD1. CDR3 coding DNA: TGTGCCAGCAGCTTAGGAATCAGGGGGAACGAAAAACTGTTTTTT. Its protein is CASSLGIRGNEKLFF.